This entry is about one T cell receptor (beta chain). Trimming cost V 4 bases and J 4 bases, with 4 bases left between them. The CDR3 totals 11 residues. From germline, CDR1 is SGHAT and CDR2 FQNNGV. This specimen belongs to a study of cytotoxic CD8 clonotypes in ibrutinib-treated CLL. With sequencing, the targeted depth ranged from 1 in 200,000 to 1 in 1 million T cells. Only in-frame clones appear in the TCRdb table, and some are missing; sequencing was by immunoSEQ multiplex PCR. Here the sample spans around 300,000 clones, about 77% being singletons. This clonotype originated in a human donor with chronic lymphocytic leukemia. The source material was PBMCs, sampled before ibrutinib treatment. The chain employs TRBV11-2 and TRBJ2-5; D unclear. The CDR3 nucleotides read TGTGCCAGCAGCTGGGGAGAGACCCAGTACTTC. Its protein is CASSWGETQYF. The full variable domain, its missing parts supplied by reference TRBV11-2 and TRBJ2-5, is EAGVAQSPRYKIIEKRQSVAFWCNPISGHATLYWYQQILGQGPKLLIQFQNNGVVDDSQLPKDRFSAERLKGVDSTLKIQPAKLEDSAVYLCASSWGETQYFGPGTRLLVL.